This T cell receptor (beta chain) was observed in a study of blood T cell repertoires in COVID-19. In germline, CDR1 is MDHEN, CDR2 SYDVKM. Deletions cut 9 bases from V and 0 bases from J, with 15 bases between. The CDR3 contains 15 residues. TCRdb's copy holds only in-frame clones and misses some; the assay was immunoSEQ multiplex PCR. The table records around 450,000 clones, 70% to 90% of them present only once. The TCR comes from a young woman with acute COVID-19. Material: PBMCs or T cells enriched from blood (not recorded which). The chain joins TRBV28 to TRBJ1-3; tentative D call: TRBD1 (5 bases). The CDR3: CASFQGTLSGNTIYF. For the CDR3, the DNA is TGTGCCAGTTTCCAGGGAACCCTCTCTGGAAACACCATATATTTT.